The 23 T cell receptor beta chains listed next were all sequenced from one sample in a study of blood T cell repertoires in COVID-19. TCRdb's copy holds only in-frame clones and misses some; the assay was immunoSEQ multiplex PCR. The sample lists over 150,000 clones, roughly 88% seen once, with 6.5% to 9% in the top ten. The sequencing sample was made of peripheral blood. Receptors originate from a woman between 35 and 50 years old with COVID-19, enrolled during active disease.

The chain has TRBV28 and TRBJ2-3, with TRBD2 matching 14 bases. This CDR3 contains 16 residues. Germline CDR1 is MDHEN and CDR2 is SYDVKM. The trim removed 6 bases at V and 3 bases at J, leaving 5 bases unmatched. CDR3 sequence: CASSSGTSGRTDTQYF. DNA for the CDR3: TGTGCCAGCAGCTCCGGGACTAGCGGGAGAACAGATACGCAGTATTTT.

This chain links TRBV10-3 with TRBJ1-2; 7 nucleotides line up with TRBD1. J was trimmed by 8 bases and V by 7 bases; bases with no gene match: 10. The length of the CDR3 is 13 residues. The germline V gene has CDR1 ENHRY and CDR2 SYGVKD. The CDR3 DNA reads TGTGCCATCACCGTAACCGGGACAGTAGGCTACACCTTC. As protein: CAITVTGTVGYTF.

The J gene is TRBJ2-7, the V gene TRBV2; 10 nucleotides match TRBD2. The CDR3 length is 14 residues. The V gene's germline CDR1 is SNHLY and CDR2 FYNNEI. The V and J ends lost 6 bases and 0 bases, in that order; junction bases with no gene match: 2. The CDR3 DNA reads TGTGCCAGCAGGGAGCGGGAGGGCTCCTACGAGCAGTACTTC. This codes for CASREREGSYEQYF.

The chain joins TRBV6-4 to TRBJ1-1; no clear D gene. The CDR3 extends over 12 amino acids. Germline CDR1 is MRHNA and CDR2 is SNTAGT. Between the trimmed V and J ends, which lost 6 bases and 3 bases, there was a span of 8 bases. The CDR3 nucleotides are TGTGCCAGCAGAGAGAGGTACACTGAAGCTTTCTTT. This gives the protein CASRERYTEAFF.

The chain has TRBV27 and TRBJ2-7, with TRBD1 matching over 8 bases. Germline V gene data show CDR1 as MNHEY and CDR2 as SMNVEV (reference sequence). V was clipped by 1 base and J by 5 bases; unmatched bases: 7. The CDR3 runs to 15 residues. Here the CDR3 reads CASSLLDRGLDEQYF. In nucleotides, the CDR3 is TGTGCCAGCAGTTTATTAGACAGGGGCCTCGACGAGCAGTACTTC.

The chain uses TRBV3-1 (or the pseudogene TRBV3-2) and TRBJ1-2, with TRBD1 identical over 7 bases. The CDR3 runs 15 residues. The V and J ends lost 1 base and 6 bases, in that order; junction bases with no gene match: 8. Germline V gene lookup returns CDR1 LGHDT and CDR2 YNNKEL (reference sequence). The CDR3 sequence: CASSQATGTANGYTF. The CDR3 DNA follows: TGTGCCAGCAGCCAAGCCACCGGGACAGCAAATGGCTACACCTTC.

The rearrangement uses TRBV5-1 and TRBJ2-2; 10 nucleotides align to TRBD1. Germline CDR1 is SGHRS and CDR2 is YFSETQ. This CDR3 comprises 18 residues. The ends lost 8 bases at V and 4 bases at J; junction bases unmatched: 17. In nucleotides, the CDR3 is TGCGCCAGTACACACCGGGACAGGGGCCGCTGGCCCACCGGGGAGCTGTTTTTT. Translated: CASTHRDRGRWPTGELFF.

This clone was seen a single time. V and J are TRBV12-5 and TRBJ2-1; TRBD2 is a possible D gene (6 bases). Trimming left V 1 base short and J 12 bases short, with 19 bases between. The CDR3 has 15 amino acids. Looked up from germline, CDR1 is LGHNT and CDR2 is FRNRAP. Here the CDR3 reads CASGLATGAGTGQFF. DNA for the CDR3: TGTGCTAGTGGTTTGGCTACGGGTGCGGGAACGGGGCAGTTCTTC. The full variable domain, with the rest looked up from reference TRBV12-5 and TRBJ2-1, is DARVTQTPRHKVTEMGQEVTMRCQPILGHNTVFWYRQTMMQGLELLAYFRNRAPLDDSGMPKDRFSAEMPDATLATLKIQPSEPRDSAVYFCASGLATGAGTGQFFGPGTRLTVL.

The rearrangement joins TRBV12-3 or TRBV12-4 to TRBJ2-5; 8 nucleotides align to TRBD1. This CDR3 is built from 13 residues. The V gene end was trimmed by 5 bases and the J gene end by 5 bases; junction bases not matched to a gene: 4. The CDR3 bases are TGTGCCAGCAGTGGACAGGGCGGGGAGACCCAGTACTTC. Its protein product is CASSGQGGETQYF.

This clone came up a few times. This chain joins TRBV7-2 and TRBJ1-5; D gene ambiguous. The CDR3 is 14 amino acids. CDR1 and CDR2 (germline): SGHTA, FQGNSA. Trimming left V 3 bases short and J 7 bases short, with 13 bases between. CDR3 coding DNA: TGTGCCAGCAGCTTTTATTCGGGTATGCAGCCCCAGCATTTT. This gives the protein CASSFYSGMQPQHF.

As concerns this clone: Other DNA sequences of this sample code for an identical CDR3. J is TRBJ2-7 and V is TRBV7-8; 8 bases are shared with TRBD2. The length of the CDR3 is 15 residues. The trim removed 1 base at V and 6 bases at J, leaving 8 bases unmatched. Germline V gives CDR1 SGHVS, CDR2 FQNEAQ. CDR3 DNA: TGTGCCAGCAGCTTAGGCACGGGGGGGCTTTTCGAGCAGTACTTC. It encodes CASSLGTGGLFEQYF.

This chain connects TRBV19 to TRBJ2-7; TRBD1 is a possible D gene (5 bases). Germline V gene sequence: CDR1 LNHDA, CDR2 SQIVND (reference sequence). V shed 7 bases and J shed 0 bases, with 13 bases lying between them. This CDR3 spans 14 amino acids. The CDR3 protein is CASTEDILSYEQYF. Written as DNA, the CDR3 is TGTGCCAGTACCGAGGACATTCTCTCCTACGAGCAGTACTTC.

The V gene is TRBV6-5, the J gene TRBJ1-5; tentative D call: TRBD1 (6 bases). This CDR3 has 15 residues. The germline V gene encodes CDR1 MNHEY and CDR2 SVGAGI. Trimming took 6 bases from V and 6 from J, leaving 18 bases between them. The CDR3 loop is CASSLQRGASQPQHF. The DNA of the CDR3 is TGTGCCAGCAGCTTACAACGGGGGGCGAGTCAGCCCCAGCATTTT.

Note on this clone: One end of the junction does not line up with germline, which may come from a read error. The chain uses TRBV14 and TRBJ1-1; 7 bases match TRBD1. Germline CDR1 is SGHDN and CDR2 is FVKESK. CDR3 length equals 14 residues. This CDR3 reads CASTQGGPNTEAFF. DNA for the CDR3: TGTGCCAGCACCCAAGGGGGCCCGAACACTGAAGCTTTCTTT.

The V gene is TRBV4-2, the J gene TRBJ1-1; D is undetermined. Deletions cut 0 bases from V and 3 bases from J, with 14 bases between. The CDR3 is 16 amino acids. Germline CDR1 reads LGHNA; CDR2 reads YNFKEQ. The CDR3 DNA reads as TGTGCCAGCAGCCAAGATGTAGCCAGCTCTTACACTGAAGCTTTCTTT. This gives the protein CASSQDVASSYTEAFF.

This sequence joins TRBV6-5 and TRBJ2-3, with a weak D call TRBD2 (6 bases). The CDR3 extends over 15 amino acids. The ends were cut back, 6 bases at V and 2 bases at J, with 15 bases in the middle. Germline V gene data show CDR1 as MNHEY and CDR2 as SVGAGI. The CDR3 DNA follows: TGTGCCAGCAGCTTTAGGGGAGGCGTCACAGATACGCAGTATTTT. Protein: CASSFRGGVTDTQYF.

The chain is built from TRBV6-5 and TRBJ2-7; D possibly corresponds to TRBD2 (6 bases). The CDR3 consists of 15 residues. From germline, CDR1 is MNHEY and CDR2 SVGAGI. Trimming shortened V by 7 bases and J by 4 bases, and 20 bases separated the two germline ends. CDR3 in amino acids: CASTNRDSLSYEQYF. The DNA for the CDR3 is TGTGCCAGCACAAATCGGGACTCCCTCTCATACGAGCAGTACTTC.

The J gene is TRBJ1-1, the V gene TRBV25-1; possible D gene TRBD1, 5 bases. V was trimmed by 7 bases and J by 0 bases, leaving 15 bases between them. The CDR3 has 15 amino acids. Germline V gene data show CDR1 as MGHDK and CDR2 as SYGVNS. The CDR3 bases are TGTGCCAGCACGCCGGGGGAGAGAATGAACACTGAAGCTTTCTTT. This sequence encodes CASTPGERMNTEAFF.

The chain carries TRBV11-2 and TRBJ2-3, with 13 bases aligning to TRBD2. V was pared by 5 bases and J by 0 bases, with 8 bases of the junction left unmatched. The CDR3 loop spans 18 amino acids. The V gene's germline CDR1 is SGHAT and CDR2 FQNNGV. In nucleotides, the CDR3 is TGTGCCAGCAGCCAAGGACTAGCGGGAGACTTTAGCACAGATACGCAGTATTTT. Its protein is CASSQGLAGDFSTDTQYF.

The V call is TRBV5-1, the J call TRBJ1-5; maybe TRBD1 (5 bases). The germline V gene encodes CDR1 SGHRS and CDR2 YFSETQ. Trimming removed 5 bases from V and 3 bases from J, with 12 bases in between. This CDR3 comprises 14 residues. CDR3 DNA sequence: TGCGCCAGCAGGGGGACTGGCGTCAATCAGCCCCAGCATTTT. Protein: CASRGTGVNQPQHF. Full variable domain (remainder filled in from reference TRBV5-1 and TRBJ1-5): KAGVTQTPRYLIKTRGQQVTLSCSPISGHRSVSWYQQTPGQGLQFLFEYFSETQRNKGNFPGRFSGRQFSNSRSEMNVSTLELGDSALYLCASRGTGVNQPQHFGDGTRLSIL.

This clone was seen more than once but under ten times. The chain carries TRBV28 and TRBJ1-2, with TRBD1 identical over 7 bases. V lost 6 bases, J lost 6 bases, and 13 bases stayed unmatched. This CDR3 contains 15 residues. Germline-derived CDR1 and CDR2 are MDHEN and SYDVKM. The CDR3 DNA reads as TGTGCCAGCAGCGGGGCGAAGGGGGCGCTAAATGGCTACACCTTC. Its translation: CASSGAKGALNGYTF.

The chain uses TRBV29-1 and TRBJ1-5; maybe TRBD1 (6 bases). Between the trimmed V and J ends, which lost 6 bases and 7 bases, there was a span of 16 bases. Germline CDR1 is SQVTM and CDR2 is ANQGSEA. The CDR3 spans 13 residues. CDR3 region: CSVQTGQRQPQHF. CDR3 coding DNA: TGCAGCGTACAAACAGGGCAGAGACAGCCCCAGCATTTT.

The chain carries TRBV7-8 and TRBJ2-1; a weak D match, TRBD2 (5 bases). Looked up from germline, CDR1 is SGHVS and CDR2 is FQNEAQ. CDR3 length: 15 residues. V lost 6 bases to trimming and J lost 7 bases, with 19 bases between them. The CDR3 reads CASRFLPPRGNEQFF. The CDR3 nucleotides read TGTGCCAGCAGGTTTCTACCGCCTCGAGGGAATGAGCAGTTCTTC. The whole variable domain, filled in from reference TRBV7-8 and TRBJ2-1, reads GAGVSQSPRYKVAKRGQDVALRCDPISGHVSLFWYQQALGQGPEFLTYFQNEAQLDKSGLPSDRFFAERPEGSVSTLKIQRTQQEDSAVYLCASRFLPPRGNEQFFGPGTRLTVL.